This TCR beta chain stems from a study of blood T cells in healthy people across ages. This clonotype was detected a few times. Antigen specificity is unknown. Findings and caveats of the study: PBMCs went unsorted, and a conclusive naive versus antigen-experienced comparison was therefore prevented. The unknown donor CMV status may have confounded expanded clonotype changes. Diversity was higher, and naive CD4+ cells more numerous, in long-lived donors than in aged donors. Strong correlation linked observed beta diversity and percent naive T cells.

This CDR3 region has 17 residues. Per the germline V gene, CDR1 is DFQATT and CDR2 is SNEGSKA (reference sequence). Trimming cost V 0 bases and J 3 bases; bases outside gene matches: 7. A J-beta primer mix and a sample-barcoded 5' primer were used in a second PCR of roughly 6 to 11 cycles. TCRdb recomputed calls from the 5' RACE reads with MiXCR, one row per CDR3 protein. The table has 700,000 or so distinct CDR3 sequences, 22% seen once; the top ten hold 22%. The chain combines TRBV20-1 with TRBJ2-1; 11 bases are shared with TRBD2. Sample: blood. The clonotype originates from a man between 65 and 85 years old in good health. CDR3 loop: CSARDETGLAGYNEQFF. CDR3 DNA: TGCAGTGCTAGAGACGAGACAGGACTAGCGGGCTACAATGAGCAGTTCTTC.